Listed below are T cell receptor beta chains from one sample, sequenced in a study of STAT3 mutations in large granular lymphocyte leukemia. Sequenced by immunoSEQ multiplex PCR; TCRdb stores in-frame clones only, minus some. The table records some 9,800 clones, roughly 90% of them present only once. Source material: peripheral blood mononuclear cells. Receptors originate from a man in his 60s with T-cell large granular lymphocyte leukemia. Some clones in this sample may be carry-over from other donors' samples. The CDR3 runs from the conserved cysteine through the conserved F or W. Fields, in order: clone size, V gene, D gene, J gene, CDR3 length, CDR3 protein, CDR3 DNA. A D gene is named only where the DNA matches it firmly. Part of the rows lack a size; the others show once, few, many or a class for expanded clones.

>NA|TRBV11-3|TRBD1|TRBJ2-2|17
CASSLDGTGWGTGELFF
TGTGCCAGCAGCTTAGACGGGACAGGCTGGGGCACCGGGGAGCTGTTTTTT
>NA|TRBV25-1|NA|TRBJ2-3|14
CASSEKGSTDTQYF
TGTGCCAGCAGTGAAAAGGGTAGCACAGATACGCAGTATTTT
>NA|TRBV28|TRBD1|TRBJ1-5|15
CASSFQGAGNQPQHF
TGTGCCAGCAGTTTCCAGGGGGCTGGGAATCAGCCCCAGCATTTT
>NA|TRBV18|NA|TRBJ1-2|15
CASSLGERGNYGYTF
TGTGCCAGCTCACTGGGGGAGCGCGGGAACTATGGCTACACCTTC
>NA|TRBV9|NA|TRBJ2-1|16
CASSVVGEAAYNEQFF
TGTGCCAGCAGCGTAGTGGGGGAGGCCGCGTACAATGAGCAGTTCTTC
>NA|TRBV28|TRBD1|TRBJ2-7|13
CASSPRQGGGQYF
TGTGCCAGCAGCCCGAGACAGGGTGGGGGGCAGTACTTC
>NA|TRBV7-9|NA|TRBJ1-1|12
CASSKGGTEAFF
TGTGCCAGCAGCAAAGGGGGCACTGAAGCTTTCTTT
>NA|TRBV9|NA|TRBJ1-1|13
CASSPRTNTEAFF
TGTGCCAGCAGCCCCCGGACGAACACTGAAGCTTTCTTT
>NA|TRBV9|NA|TRBJ1-4|15
CASSVGAGSSEKLFF
TGTGCCAGCAGCGTAGGGGCAGGGTCAAGTGAAAAACTGTTTTTT
>NA|TRBV30|TRBD1|TRBJ1-5|14
CAWSDRGINQPQHF
TGTGCCTGGAGCGACAGGGGGATCAATCAGCCCCAGCATTTT
>NA|TRBV30|NA|TRBJ1-5|14
CACSGTNPNQPQHF
TGTGCCTGTTCCGGGACAAACCCTAATCAGCCCCAGCATTTT
>few|TRBV6-6|NA|TRBJ1-1|16
CASIRPTGDGSTEAFF
TGTGCCAGCATCCGACCAACGGGGGATGGAAGTACTGAAGCTTTCTTT
>NA|TRBV7-2|NA|TRBJ1-2|14
CASSVSRGSIGYTF
TGTGCCAGCAGCGTAAGCCGGGGATCGATTGGCTACACCTTC
>NA|TRBV5-4|NA|TRBJ1-1|14
CASSLQGRRTEAFF
TGTGCCAGCAGCTTGCAGGGGAGACGCACTGAAGCTTTCTTT
>NA|TRBV5-4|TRBD2|TRBJ2-3|14
CASSTGTSGNTQYF
TGTGCCAGCAGCACGGGGACTAGCGGAAATACGCAGTATTTT
>NA|TRBV6-1|NA|TRBJ1-5|14
CASSPREDAQPQHF
TGTGCCAGCTCCCCGAGAGAGGACGCGCAGCCCCAGCATTTT
>NA|TRBV4-2|NA|TRBJ1-2|13
CASSSNIGYGYTF
TGTGCCAGCAGCTCCAACATCGGCTATGGCTACACCTTC
>NA|TRBV5-1|NA|TRBJ2-5|13
CASSLDGAQTQYF
TGCGCCAGCAGCTTGGATGGGGCCCAGACCCAGTACTTC
>NA|TRBV7-9|TRBD1|TRBJ1-2|14
CASSLMGQGHGYTF
TGTGCCAGCAGCTTAATGGGACAGGGCCATGGCTACACCTTC
>once|TRBV7-9|NA|TRBJ1-2|15
CASSLVVSSPSGYTF
TGTGCCAGCAGCTTAGTTGTGTCTTCCCCCTCTGGCTACACCTTC
>NA|TRBV27|NA|TRBJ2-7|12
CASLGGGHEQYF
TGTGCCAGTCTCGGAGGAGGCCACGAGCAGTACTTC
>NA|TRBV11-1|NA|TRBJ2-7|14
CASSRYRDSYEQYF
TGTGCCAGCAGTAGATACAGAGATTCCTACGAGCAGTACTTC
>NA|TRBV6-6|NA|TRBJ2-5|12
CASRAQVETQYF
TGTGCCAGCAGAGCCCAAGTGGAGACCCAGTACTTC
>NA|TRBV5-6|NA|TRBJ2-5|15
CASSLAAGLGETQYF
TGTGCCAGCAGCTTGGCCGCTGGGTTAGGGGAGACCCAGTACTTC
>NA|TRBV5-1|NA|TRBJ2-1|18
CASSSNFYGSATGNEQFF
TGCGCCAGCAGCTCCAACTTCTACGGCTCCGCCACGGGCAATGAGCAGTTCTTC
>NA|TRBV4-3|NA|TRBJ2-7|15
CASSQDKGYLYEQYF
TGCGCCAGCAGCCAAGATAAGGGTTACCTATACGAGCAGTACTTC
>NA|TRBV6-1|NA|TRBJ2-7|12
CASTLASYEQYF
TGTGCCAGCACGTTAGCTTCCTACGAGCAGTACTTC
>NA|TRBV4-1|NA|TRBJ1-2|16
CASSQDEILADYGYTF
TGCGCCAGCAGCCAAGATGAAATCCTTGCGGACTATGGCTACACCTTC
>once|TRBV7-2|NA|TRBJ2-5|14
CASSLRKVEETQYF
TGTGCCAGCAGCTTACGGAAGGTGGAGGAGACCCAGTACTTC
>NA|TRBV2|NA|TRBJ2-7|15
CASRTGSGGSYEQYF
TGTGCCAGCAGGACCGGTAGCGGAGGATCCTACGAGCAGTACTTC
>NA|TRBV9|NA|TRBJ2-7|13
CASSATLGGEQYF
TGTGCCAGCAGCGCCACCTTGGGGGGCGAGCAGTACTTC
>NA|TRBV4-3|TRBD2|TRBJ2-7|16
CQRATRPSGEPYEQYF
TGCCAGAGGGCGACTCGCCCTAGCGGGGAACCCTACGAGCAGTACTTC
>NA|TRBV25-1|NA|TRBJ1-1|11
CASSLTTEAFF
TGTGCCAGCTCCTTGACGACTGAAGCTTTCTTT
>once|TRBV9|TRBD2|TRBJ2-3|17
CASSLLGLADHTDTQYF
TGTGCCAGCAGCCTACTGGGACTAGCGGATCACACAGATACGCAGTATTTT
>NA|TRBV20-1|TRBD1|TRBJ2-1|11
CSAWDSYEQFF
TGCAGTGCTTGGGACAGTTATGAGCAGTTCTTC
>NA|TRBV5-1|NA|TRBJ2-2|15
CASSLVPEAGGELFF
TGCGCCAGCAGCTTGGTGCCAGAGGCGGGCGGGGAGCTGTTTTTT
>NA|TRBV27|NA|TRBJ2-7|16
CASSSLGRGLLHEQYF
TGTGCCAGCAGTTCCCTCGGCAGGGGTCTTCTCCACGAGCAGTACTTC
>NA|TRBV7-9|NA|TRBJ2-2|11
CATSRVGELFF
TGTGCCACCTCTCGAGTCGGGGAGCTGTTTTTT
>medium-sized|TRBV9|TRBD2|TRBJ2-2|16
CASSVAGLRNTGELFF
TGTGCCAGCAGCGTAGCGGGACTAAGGAACACCGGGGAGCTGTTTTTT
>NA|TRBV30|TRBD1|TRBJ1-1|14
CAWYRGRVNTEAFF
TGTGCCTGGTACAGGGGGCGAGTGAACACTGAAGCTTTCTTT
>NA|TRBV18|TRBD2|TRBJ2-5|15
CASSRGLAGEETQYF
TGTGCCAGCTCACGGGGACTAGCGGGAGAAGAGACCCAGTACTTC
>NA|TRBV18|NA|TRBJ1-4|15
CASSPELTGYEKLFF
TGTGCCAGCTCACCTGAATTGACAGGTTATGAAAAACTGTTTTTT
>NA|TRBV28|NA|TRBJ2-7|11
CASRRAYEQYF
TGTGCCAGCAGACGGGCCTACGAGCAGTACTTC
>NA|TRBV6-6|NA|TRBJ1-2|13
CASTLREDYGYTF
TGTGCCAGCACCCTAAGGGAGGACTATGGCTACACCTTC
>NA|TRBV6-6|TRBD1|TRBJ1-6|13
CASTTGAMAPLHF
TGTGCCAGCACGACAGGGGCGATGGCACCCCTCCACTTT
>NA|TRBV2|NA|TRBJ1-1|17
CASSEFGSWISDTEAFF
TGTGCCAGCAGTGAATTCGGGTCTTGGATATCGGACACTGAAGCTTTCTTT
>NA|TRBV27|NA|TRBJ2-7|16
CASSLIILGQPYEQYF
TGTGCCAGCAGTTTAATTATATTGGGCCAGCCCTACGAGCAGTACTTC
>NA|TRBV7-8|TRBD1|TRBJ1-5|15
CASSLGTASNQPQHF
TGTGCCAGCAGCCTTGGGACAGCTAGCAATCAGCCCCAGCATTTT
>NA|TRBV7-3|TRBD1|TRBJ1-2|17
CASSLMGGTGHSYGYTF
TGTGCCAGCAGCTTAATGGGGGGGACAGGGCATTCCTATGGCTACACCTTC
>NA|TRBV4-2|NA|TRBJ1-6|16
CASSQEAGNQSGPLHF
TGTGCCAGCAGCCAAGAAGCGGGCAACCAATCAGGCCCCCTCCACTTT
>NA|TRBV5-1|NA|TRBJ2-7|13
CASSPGLQGEQYF
TGCGCCAGCAGCCCTGGACTACAGGGGGAGCAGTACTTC
>NA|TRBV27|TRBD2|TRBJ2-5|13
CASSLSSGKTQYF
TGTGCCAGCAGTTTATCGAGCGGGAAGACCCAGTACTTC
>NA|TRBV30|TRBD1|TRBJ1-6|14
CAWSLDRLSSPLHF
TGTGCCTGGAGTTTGGACAGGTTGAGTTCACCCCTCCACTTT